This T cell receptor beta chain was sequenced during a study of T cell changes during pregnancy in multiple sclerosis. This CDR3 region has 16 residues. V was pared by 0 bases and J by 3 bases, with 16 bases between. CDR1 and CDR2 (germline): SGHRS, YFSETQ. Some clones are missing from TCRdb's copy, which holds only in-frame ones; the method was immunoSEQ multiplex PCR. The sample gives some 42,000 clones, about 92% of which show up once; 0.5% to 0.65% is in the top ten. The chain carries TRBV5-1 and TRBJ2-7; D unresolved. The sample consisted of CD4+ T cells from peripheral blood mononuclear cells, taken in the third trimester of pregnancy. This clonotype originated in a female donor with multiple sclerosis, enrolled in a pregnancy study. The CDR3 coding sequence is TGCGCCAGCAGCTTGGATCCGGTCAGACTCTACTACGAGCAGTACTTC. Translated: CASSLDPVRLYYEQYF.